These 31 T cell receptor beta chains originate from one sample sequenced in a study of blood T cell repertoires in COVID-19. Repertoires were generated with immunoSEQ multiplex PCR, while TCRdb's copy carries only in-frame clones and drops some. This sample has hundreds of thousands of clones; 88% occur once, and the top ten carry about 3%. The sample consisted of PBMCs or T cells enriched from blood (not recorded which). The receptor set was obtained from a woman between 50 and 59 years old who had recovered from COVID-19.

J is TRBJ2-5 and V is TRBV7-9; D perhaps matches TRBD2 (5 bases). CDR1 is SEHNR and CDR2 is FQNEAQ in the germline V gene (reference sequence). The germline V and J ends were trimmed by 7 bases and 2 bases, with 14 bases remaining between them. CDR3 length equals 14 residues. The CDR3 protein is CASTYGGSQETQYF. As DNA, the CDR3 is TGTGCCAGCACCTATGGAGGTTCTCAAGAGACCCAGTACTTC. Filled out from reference TRBV7-9 and TRBJ2-5, the complete variable domain reads DTGVSQNPRHKITKRGQNVTFRCDPISEHNRLYWYRQTLGQGPEFLTYFQNEAQLEKSRLLSDRFSAERPKGSFSTLEIQRTEQGDSAMYLCASTYGGSQETQYFGPGTRLLVL.

The chain has TRBV3-1 (or the pseudogene TRBV3-2) and TRBJ2-5, with D possibly TRBD2 on 5 matching bases. The ends were cut back, 4 bases at V and 7 bases at J, with 13 bases in the middle. The CDR3 contains 13 residues. The germline V gene encodes CDR1 LGHDT and CDR2 YNNKEL (reference sequence). The CDR3 spells CASSPGERGTQYF. The CDR3 DNA follows: TGTGCCAGCAGCCCCGGGGAACGTGGGACCCAGTACTTC.

The J gene is TRBJ2-7, the V gene TRBV28, with a weak D call TRBD2 (5 bases). With 3 bases removed from V and 4 bases from J, the gap between germline ends came to 19 bases. Germline V gene lookup returns CDR1 MDHEN and CDR2 SYDVKM. CDR3 size: 16 residues. CDR3 protein: CASSFSARDGGYEQYF. In nucleotides, the CDR3 is TGTGCCAGCAGTTTTTCGGCACGCGACGGAGGTTACGAGCAGTACTTC.

The J gene is TRBJ1-2, the V gene TRBV6-5, with D possibly being TRBD1 (6 bases). There are 12 residues in the CDR3. CDR1 and CDR2 from the germline V gene are MNHEY and SVGAGI. The V gene lost 6 bases and the J gene lost 11 bases, with 16 bases spanning the gap. The CDR3 sequence: CASRVTGLKYTF. CDR3 DNA sequence: TGTGCCAGCAGGGTCACAGGGTTGAAATACACCTTC.

The chain employs TRBV5-1 and TRBJ1-4, with TRBD1 identical over 9 bases. V lost 5 bases to trimming and J lost 1 base; unmatched junction nucleotides: 9. The CDR3 extends over 17 amino acids. The V gene's germline CDR1 is SGHRS and CDR2 YFSETQ. CDR3 in DNA: TGCGCCAGCAGTCGTGGACAGGGGATAGGAACTAATGAAAAACTGTTTTTT. It translates to CASSRGQGIGTNEKLFF.

The gene calls are TRBV7-9 and TRBJ2-7, with D perhaps matching TRBD1 (5 bases). The CDR3 covers 14 residues. Trimming stripped 0 bases from V and 4 bases from J, with 10 bases between. Germline V gene lookup returns CDR1 SEHNR and CDR2 FQNEAQ (reference sequence). The CDR3 here is CASSLAGAPYEQYF. The CDR3 DNA reads as TGTGCCAGCAGCTTAGCAGGGGCACCTTACGAGCAGTACTTC.

The chain uses TRBV7-9 and TRBJ1-4; 7 bases align to TRBD1. The V and J ends lost 5 bases and 0 bases, in that order; junction bases with no gene match: 6. The CDR3 has 16 amino acids. Germline values: CDR1 SEHNR, CDR2 FQNEAQ (reference sequence). CDR3 residues: CASSVRQGATNEKLFF. The CDR3 DNA is TGTGCCAGCAGCGTACGACAGGGTGCAACTAATGAAAAACTGTTTTTT.

This rearrangement joins TRBV6-1 to TRBJ1-3, with 7 bases that match TRBD1. J lost 0 bases, V lost 7 bases, and 3 bases had no gene match. CDR1 is MNHNS and CDR2 is SASEGT in the germline V gene. The CDR3 is made up of 14 amino acids. The CDR3 bases are TGTGCCAGCACCGGGACAGACTCTGGAAACACCATATATTTT. It encodes CASTGTDSGNTIYF.

This chain connects TRBV5-5 to TRBJ1-3, with a possible D match to TRBD1 (6 bases). This CDR3 has 14 amino acids. CDR1 and CDR2 from the germline V gene are SGHKS and YYEKEE (reference sequence). V was cut by 6 bases and J by 0 bases, with 10 bases left in between. CDR3 loop: CASTTGFSGNTIYF. The CDR3, as DNA: TGTGCCAGCACCACAGGGTTCTCTGGAAACACCATATATTTT.

This chain connects TRBV18 to TRBJ2-3; D is unresolved. Deletions cut 2 bases from V and 3 bases from J, with 9 bases between. This CDR3 contains 14 residues. Germline lookup yields CDR1 KGHSH and CDR2 LQKENI. For the CDR3, the DNA is TGTGCCAGCTCACCAAACGGTGCGACAGATACGCAGTATTTT. Protein product: CASSPNGATDTQYF.

The rearrangement uses TRBV6-5 and TRBJ1-2; TRBD1 agrees at 8 bases. Germline V lookup: CDR1 MNHEY, CDR2 SVGAGI. Losses at the gene ends were 8 bases for V and 8 bases for J; bases not matched to a gene: 13. The CDR3 contains 14 residues. CDR3 sequence (DNA): TGTGCCAGCCGATCAGCGTGGACAGGGTCCGGCTACACCTTC. Translation gives CASRSAWTGSGYTF.

V is TRBV28 and J is TRBJ2-7; TRBD1 might be the D (5 bases). V was pared by 6 bases and J by 1 base, with 10 bases between. Germline values: CDR1 MDHEN, CDR2 SYDVKM. The CDR3 runs 13 residues. The CDR3 is CASRAGISYEQYF. As DNA, the CDR3 is TGTGCCAGCAGGGCAGGGATATCCTACGAGCAGTACTTC.

This rearrangement joins TRBV30 to TRBJ1-3; 8 bases line up with TRBD1. The length of the CDR3 is 14 residues. J gave up 6 bases and V 4 bases, and 8 bases lay outside the gene matches. Looked up from germline, CDR1 is GTSNPN and CDR2 is SVGIG (reference sequence). The CDR3, as DNA: TGTGCCTGGATGGCAGGGGGCTCCTTAAACACCATATATTTT. Protein product: CAWMAGGSLNTIYF. The variable domain in full, with the rest retrieved from reference TRBV30 and TRBJ1-3, is SQTIHQWPATLVQPVGSPLSLECTVEGTSNPNLYWYRQAAGRGLQLLFYSVGIGQISSEVPQNLSASRPQDRQFILSSKKLLLSDSGFYLCAWMAGGSLNTIYFGEGSWLTVV.

The rearrangement uses TRBV4-3 and TRBJ1-6; TRBD1 might be the D (5 bases). V was pared by 0 bases and J by 10 bases, with 13 bases between. Per the germline V gene, CDR1 is LGHNA and CDR2 is YSLEER. The CDR3 spans 15 residues. This chain's CDR3 is CASSQESGLESPLHF. The CDR3, as DNA: TGCGCCAGCAGCCAAGAATCAGGGTTGGAGTCACCCCTCCACTTT.

Only one count was recorded for this clone. The chain employs TRBV7-9 and TRBJ1-6, with 7 bases that match TRBD1. In germline, CDR1 is SEHNR, CDR2 FQNEAQ (reference sequence). This CDR3 has 13 residues. V gave up 6 bases and J gave up 8 bases; unmatched junction bases: 4. The CDR3 sequence: CASRTGTDSPLHF. In nucleotides, the CDR3 is TGTGCCAGCAGGACGGGGACAGATTCACCCCTCCACTTT. The whole variable domain, filled in from reference TRBV7-9 and TRBJ1-6, reads DTGVSQNPRHKITKRGQNVTFRCDPISEHNRLYWYRQTLGQGPEFLTYFQNEAQLEKSRLLSDRFSAERPKGSFSTLEIQRTEQGDSAMYLCASRTGTDSPLHFGNGTRLTVT.

The sample holds a few counts of this clone. V gene TRBV5-1 combines with J gene TRBJ2-2, with TRBD2 matching over 11 bases. The V gene's germline CDR1 is SGHRS and CDR2 YFSETQ. The CDR3 length is 17 residues. V gave up 1 base and J gave up 4 bases; unmatched junction bases: 6. The CDR3 coding sequence is TGCGCCAGCAGCTTGCTAGCGGGAGGTATGGTCACCGGGGAGCTGTTTTTT. It specifies CASSLLAGGMVTGELFF.

V is TRBV28 and J is TRBJ1-2, with a weak D call TRBD1 (5 bases). The CDR3 is 14 residues long. V was clipped by 2 bases and J by 6 bases, with 13 bases between them. The germline CDR1 and CDR2 sequences are MDHEN and SYDVKM. The CDR3 is CASSLIQGGNGYTF. CDR3 nucleotides: TGTGCCAGCAGTTTAATTCAGGGAGGGAATGGCTACACCTTC.

The chain is built from TRBV4-3 and TRBJ2-3; perhaps TRBD2 as D (6 bases). There are 16 residues in the CDR3. The germline V gene encodes CDR1 LGHNA and CDR2 YSLEER. V was pared by 0 bases and J by 0 bases, with 10 bases between. The CDR3 is CASSQELGTSTDTQYF. The CDR3 DNA is TGCGCCAGCAGCCAAGAGCTTGGGACTAGCACAGATACGCAGTATTTT.

J is TRBJ2-1 and V is TRBV14; 7 positions match TRBD1. The trim removed 6 bases at V and 3 bases at J, leaving 5 bases unmatched. The germline V gene encodes CDR1 SGHDN and CDR2 FVKESK. The CDR3 extends over 14 amino acids. The CDR3 here is CASRGDSNYNEQFF. The CDR3 DNA follows: TGTGCCAGCAGGGGGGACAGCAACTACAATGAGCAGTTCTTC.

The CDR3 DNA sequence: TGTGCCAGCAGTTACTCCCGCCTAGCGGACTACGAGCAGTACTTC. It encodes CASSYSRLADYEQYF. The J gene is TRBJ2-7, the V gene TRBV6-2 or TRBV6-3; the match to TRBD2 covers 7 bases. The CDR3 length is 15 residues. Germline V gene data show CDR1 as MNHEY and CDR2 as SVGEGT. The V segment lost 0 bases and the J segment 3 bases; nucleotides outside the gene matches: 5.

The chain couples TRBV7-9 to TRBJ1-1; 7 bases fit TRBD1. The CDR3 has 15 amino acids. The V gene's germline CDR1 is SEHNR and CDR2 FQNEAQ (reference sequence). V lost 1 base and J lost 2; bases outside the gene matches: 4. The CDR3 here is CASSLGVGGNTEAFF. The CDR3 nucleotides are TGTGCCAGCAGCTTAGGTGTAGGGGGCAACACTGAAGCTTTCTTT.

The gene calls are TRBV29-1 and TRBJ2-7; D possibly corresponds to TRBD2 (5 bases). CDR3 length equals 11 residues. CDR1 and CDR2 (germline): SQVTM, ANQGSEA. Trimming removed 3 bases from V and 9 bases from J, with 12 bases in between. The CDR3 region has the DNA TGCAGCGTTGATGTAGCCGAGGGGCAGTACTTC. The encoded protein is CSVDVAEGQYF.

This clone was counted a few times. V gene TRBV28 combines with J gene TRBJ1-1; TRBD1 might be the D (5 bases). Germline V gene sequence: CDR1 MDHEN, CDR2 SYDVKM. Trimming removed 7 bases from V and 11 bases from J, with 20 bases in between. The CDR3 length is 13 residues. For the CDR3, the DNA is TGTGCCAGCAACCCTCCCGAACTGGGGCTCGCTTTCTTT. Its protein product is CASNPPELGLAFF. The whole variable domain, remainder taken from reference TRBV28 and TRBJ1-1, is DVKVTQSSRYLVKRTGEKVFLECVQDMDHENMFWYRQDPGLGLRLIYFSYDVKMKEKGDIPEGYSVSREKKERFSLILESASTNQTSMYLCASNPPELGLAFFGQGTRLTVV.

J is TRBJ2-1 and V is TRBV29-1, with D perhaps TRBD1 (5 bases). The V end lost 4 bases, the J end lost 1 base, and 8 bases lay between the germline ends. The CDR3 runs to 13 residues. Germline CDR1 reads SQVTM; CDR2 reads ANQGSEA. This CDR3 is CSVGRASYNEQFF. The CDR3 DNA reads as TGCAGCGTTGGCAGGGCTTCCTACAATGAGCAGTTCTTC.

A note on this clone: Other DNA sequences of this sample code for an identical CDR3. The genes are TRBV19 and TRBJ2-1, with TRBD2 identical over 11 bases. This CDR3 is 14 amino acids long. The junction had 0 bases not matched to a gene; V was cut back by 4 bases and J by 4 bases. Germline CDR1 LNHDA, CDR2 SQIVND (reference sequence). In DNA, the CDR3 is TGTGCCAGTAGTAGACTAGCGGGATACAATGAGCAGTTCTTC. Protein: CASSRLAGYNEQFF.

The V and J genes are TRBV6-5 and TRBJ1-2; weak D call: TRBD1 (6 bases). Between the trimmed V and J ends, which lost 6 bases and 6 bases, there was a span of 11 bases. CDR1 is MNHEY, CDR2 SVGAGI, per germline. The CDR3 has 12 residues. The CDR3 nucleotides read TGTGCCAGCAGAAACAGGGTTAATGGCTACACCTTC. Its translation is CASRNRVNGYTF.

The V gene is TRBV19, the J gene TRBJ1-5, with D hard to call. Looked up from germline, CDR1 is LNHDA and CDR2 is SQIVND (reference sequence). V lost 5 bases, J lost 10 bases, and 12 bases lay in between. The CDR3 extends over 12 amino acids. Here the CDR3 reads CASSAVSGPQHF. The CDR3 DNA follows: TGTGCCAGTAGTGCGGTTTCGGGTCCCCAGCATTTT.

The chain employs TRBV6-5 and TRBJ2-7, with 14 bases matching TRBD2. Losses at the gene ends were 5 bases for V and 4 bases for J; bases not matched to a gene: 4. Germline CDR1 and CDR2: MNHEY and SVGAGI. CDR3 length equals 15 residues. CDR3 sequence reads: CASSRGLAGEYEQYF. The DNA for the CDR3 is TGTGCCAGCAGTCGGGGACTAGCGGGAGAGTACGAGCAGTACTTC.

A few counts support this clone. This chain links TRBV2 with TRBJ2-5; D gene uncertain. The V end lost 6 bases, the J end lost 5 bases, and 7 bases lay between the germline ends. The CDR3 length is 11 residues. Germline V gene sequence: CDR1 SNHLY, CDR2 FYNNEI. Written as DNA, the CDR3 is TGTGCCAGCAGCGAGGAGGAGACCCAGTACTTC. It yields the protein CASSEEETQYF.

This chain connects TRBV2 to TRBJ2-2, with TRBD1 matching over 7 bases. The V gene's germline CDR1 is SNHLY and CDR2 FYNNEI. V shed 4 bases, J shed 5 bases, and the junction held 7 bases outside the gene matches. The length of the CDR3 is 15 residues. DNA for the CDR3: TGTGCCAGCAGTGCTCAGGGGGTAGGGACCGGGGAGCTGTTTTTT. Translated: CASSAQGVGTGELFF. Looking up the rest from reference TRBV2 and TRBJ2-2 gives the full variable domain: EPEVTQTPSHQVTQMGQEVILRCVPISNHLYFYWYRQILGQKVEFLVSFYNNEISEKSEIFDDQFSVERPDGSNFTLKIRSTKLEDSAMYFCASSAQGVGTGELFFGEGSRLTVL.

V usage is TRBV7-8 and J usage is TRBJ1-3; D may be TRBD1 (5 bases). Germline CDR1 SGHVS, CDR2 FQNEAQ. CDR3 length: 13 amino acids. The germline V and J ends were trimmed by 5 bases and 7 bases, with 12 bases remaining between them. The CDR3 sequence is CASSTGRGNTIYF. CDR3 coding DNA: TGTGCCAGCAGCACCGGACGGGGGAACACCATATATTTT.